This T cell receptor (beta chain) appears in the sequencing data of a study of shared clonotypes between healthy human individuals. About the research overall: Three plates were used per donor for CD4 naive, three for CD4 memory, two for CD8 naive and one for CD8 memory.

The CDR3 contains 15 residues. Trimming removed 6 bases from V and 2 bases from J, with 16 bases in between. The authors distributed each subset's genomic DNA evenly over several immunoSEQ plates. The method was immunoSEQ multiplex PCR; TCRdb's version includes in-frame clones alone and lacks a portion of them. The sample lists some 2,400,000 clones; almost 96% were seen once. The sequenced sample was naive CD4+ T cells sorted from blood. Subset meaning: CD45RA+ positively selected. V usage is TRBV6-7 and J usage is TRBJ1-2; D is undetermined. TRBV6-7 is an ORF, and what it does is uncertain. The receptor was derived from a man younger than 35 in good health. The CDR3 loop is CASSLTDYRNYGYTF. The DNA for the CDR3 is TGTGCCAGCAGCCTGACCGACTACCGCAACTATGGCTACACCTTC.